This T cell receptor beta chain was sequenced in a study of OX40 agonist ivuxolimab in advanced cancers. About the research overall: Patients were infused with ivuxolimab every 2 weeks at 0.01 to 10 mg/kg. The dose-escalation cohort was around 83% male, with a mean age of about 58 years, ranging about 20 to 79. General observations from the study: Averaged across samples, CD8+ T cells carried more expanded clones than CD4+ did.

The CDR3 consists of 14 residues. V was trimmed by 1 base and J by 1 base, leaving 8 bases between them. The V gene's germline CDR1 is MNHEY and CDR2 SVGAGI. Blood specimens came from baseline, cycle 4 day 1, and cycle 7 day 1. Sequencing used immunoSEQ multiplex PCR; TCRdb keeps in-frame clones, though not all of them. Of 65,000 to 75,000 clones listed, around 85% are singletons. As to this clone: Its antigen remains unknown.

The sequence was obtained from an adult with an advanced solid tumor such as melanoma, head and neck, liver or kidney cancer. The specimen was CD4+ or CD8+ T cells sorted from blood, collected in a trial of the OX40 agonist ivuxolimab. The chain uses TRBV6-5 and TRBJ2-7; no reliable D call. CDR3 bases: TGTGCCAGCAGTTACTTAGACGGATCCTACGAGCAGTACTTC. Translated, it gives CASSYLDGSYEQYF.